A single sample gave rise to the 32 T cell receptor beta chains below, sequenced in a study of T-cell memory formation after mild COVID-19 (dated by TCRdb to about 2021). The method behind the library was 5' RACE. Sequenced using an Illumina NovaSeq 6000. Clones were called with MiXCR by TCRdb after fastp trimmed the public reads at Q25, and only in-frame beta chains were retained. Every distinct CDR3 protein forms one entry, paired with its most common genes and DNA. In this sample the table shows 250,000 to 300,000 distinct CDR3 sequences, 8.2% of which occur a single time. Around a fifth of the sample is in the top ten clones. Specimen: PBMCs or a T cell subset sorted from them (not recorded which). The receptors were sampled from a man between 18 and 35 years old who had mild COVID-19 (a few samples of this study predate the infection). The sample titles of this study are shuffled in the database, so cell type and time point are left out; the donor was told from shared clones.

This clonotype was seen many times. V is TRBV7-9 and J is TRBJ2-1; D gene unclear. The V gene's germline CDR1 is SEHNR and CDR2 FQNEAQ (reference sequence). Deletions cut 5 bases from V and 5 bases from J, with 10 bases between. There are 13 residues in the CDR3. The CDR3 nucleotides read TGTGCCAGCAGCCCCGACGGAGACAATGAGCAGTTCTTC. This translates into CASSPDGDNEQFF.

This clonotype was observed once. The V gene is TRBV29-1, the J gene TRBJ2-7; TRBD2 matches at 10 bases. V gave up 7 bases and J gave up 2 bases; unmatched junction bases: 11. The CDR3 consists of 15 residues. Germline CDR1 is SQVTM and CDR2 is ANQGSEA. CDR3 DNA sequence: TGCAGCGCTCTATCTAGCGGGAGCTCCCCCTACGAGCAGTACTTC. Amino acids: CSALSSGSSPYEQYF.

The chain carries TRBV7-2 and TRBJ1-2; D unclear. The V gene's germline CDR1 is SGHTA and CDR2 FQGNSA. CDR3 length equals 14 residues. Trimming left V 1 base short and J 4 bases short, with 10 bases between. The CDR3 nucleotides are TGTGCCAGCAGCTTAGGCATGGGGAGCTATGGCTACACCTTC. Protein sequence: CASSLGMGSYGYTF. Using reference TRBV7-2 and TRBJ1-2 for the parts outside the CDR3, the full variable domain is GAGVSQSPSNKVTEKGKDVELRCDPISGHTALYWYRQSLGQGLEFLIYFQGNSAPDKSGLPSDRFSAERTGGSVSTLTIQRTQQEDSAVYLCASSLGMGSYGYTFGSGTRLTVV.

J is TRBJ1-1 and V is TRBV15; a possible D gene is TRBD1 (5 bases). Germline CDR1 LNHNV, CDR2 YYDKDF (reference sequence). The V end was cut by 1 base, the J end by 5 bases, with 11 bases between. This CDR3 is built from 14 residues. CDR3 in DNA: TGTGCCACCAGCAGAGTAGGGGATGGGACTGAAGCTTTCTTT. This encodes CATSRVGDGTEAFF.

In its sample, this clonotype was seen a few times. The V and J genes are TRBV4-1 and TRBJ1-5; no definite D call. V was clipped by 1 base and J by 1 base, with 14 bases between them. The CDR3 consists of 17 residues. CDR1 and CDR2 from the germline V gene are MGHRA and YSYEKL. The CDR3 DNA follows: TGCGCCAGCAGCCAAGGTCCGGGAGCTTGGAGCAATCAGCCCCAGCATTTT. This gives the protein CASSQGPGAWSNQPQHF.

J is TRBJ1-1 and V is TRBV5-6; 7 positions match TRBD1. J was trimmed by 4 bases and V by 1 base; bases with no gene match: 10. The CDR3 totals 16 residues. In germline, CDR1 is SGHDT, CDR2 YYEEEE. CDR3 in DNA: TGTGCCAGCAGCTTGATATCCGGCAGGGGGACCACTGAAGCTTTCTTT. Translated, it gives CASSLISGRGTTEAFF.

In this sample, this clonotype turned up many times. The chain carries TRBV7-9 and TRBJ2-1; D is possibly TRBD1 (5 bases). Germline values: CDR1 SEHNR, CDR2 FQNEAQ (reference sequence). V gave up 3 bases and J gave up 1 base, with 16 bases separating them. The length of the CDR3 is 17 residues. The CDR3: CASSLARQKASYNEQFF. CDR3 coding DNA: TGTGCCAGCAGCTTGGCCCGACAGAAAGCTTCCTACAATGAGCAGTTCTTC.

This clonotype was seen at least ten times. V gene TRBV9 combines with J gene TRBJ1-2; D gene uncertain. The CDR3 has 15 amino acids. In germline, CDR1 is SGDLS, CDR2 YYNGEE. The V and J ends lost 2 bases and 4 bases respectively, with 15 bases between them. In nucleotides, the CDR3 is TGTGCCAGCAGCGTGGCCACCCCCGGGCCCTATGGCTACACCTTC. This codes for CASSVATPGPYGYTF.

V and J are TRBV20-1 and TRBJ2-2; D uncertain. Trimming stripped 3 bases from V and 4 bases from J, with 6 bases between. Germline values: CDR1 DFQATT, CDR2 SNEGSKA (reference sequence). The CDR3 extends over 12 amino acids. CDR3 amino acids: CSASDPTGELFF. CDR3 DNA: TGCAGTGCTAGCGACCCCACCGGGGAGCTGTTTTTT.

The V call is TRBV11-3, the J call TRBJ2-3; D call uncertain. The CDR3 loop spans 12 amino acids. Per germline, CDR1 SGHNT and CDR2 YENEEA. The V gene lost 5 bases and the J gene lost 4 bases, with 7 bases spanning the gap. CDR3 residues: CASSKFPDTQYF. CDR3 nucleotides: TGTGCCAGCAGCAAATTCCCAGATACGCAGTATTTT. Complete variable domain (other parts from reference TRBV11-3 and TRBJ2-3): EAGVVQSPRYKIIEKKQPVAFWCNPISGHNTLYWYLQNLGQGPELLIRYENEEAVDDSQLPKDRFSAERLKGVDSTLKIQPAELGDSAVYLCASSKFPDTQYFGPGTRLTVL.

The rearrangement joins TRBV28 to TRBJ2-2; unclear D gene. This CDR3 has 15 residues. V gave up 4 bases and J gave up 6 bases, with 15 bases separating them. Germline-derived CDR1 and CDR2 are MDHEN and SYDVKM. CDR3 sequence reads: CASSSPRSAPGELFF. In nucleotides, the CDR3 is TGTGCCAGCAGTTCCCCCCGGTCTGCCCCCGGGGAGCTGTTTTTT.

The chain recombines TRBV20-1 with TRBJ2-7; no reliable D call. CDR1 is DFQATT, CDR2 SNEGSKA, per germline (reference sequence). The CDR3 contains 15 residues. V shed 6 bases and J shed 2 bases, with 20 bases lying between them. DNA of the CDR3: TGCAGTGCAATTCCCATCGGGCAGTCCCCCTACGAGCAGTACTTC. It yields the protein CSAIPIGQSPYEQYF.

This clonotype was seen at least ten times. This chain connects TRBV12-3 or TRBV12-4 to TRBJ2-4; 9 nucleotides line up with TRBD1. The ends lost 6 bases at V and 0 bases at J; junction bases unmatched: 12. This CDR3 is built from 18 residues. The DNA for the CDR3 is TGTGCCAGCAGCACCGGGACAGGGAGAAGGTTAGCCAAAAACATTCAGTACTTC. Encoded protein: CASSTGTGRRLAKNIQYF.

This clonotype was observed at least ten times. The chain couples TRBV20-1 to TRBJ2-3, with D uncertain. The CDR3 length is 12 residues. Looked up from germline, CDR1 is DFQATT and CDR2 is SNEGSKA (reference sequence). V lost 6 bases and J lost 4, with 11 bases in between. The CDR3 DNA reads TGCAGTGCCGACCGAACCGCAGATACGCAGTATTTT. Protein product: CSADRTADTQYF.

In its sample, this clonotype was seen a few times. The rearrangement uses TRBV6-2 or TRBV6-3 and TRBJ2-3, with D possibly matching TRBD1 (5 bases). Germline V gene sequence: CDR1 MNHEY, CDR2 SVGEGT. The V end was cut by 2 bases, the J end by 12 bases, with 12 bases between. This CDR3 contains 12 residues. The chain's CDR3 is CASSYPQGKQYF. As DNA, the CDR3 is TGTGCCAGCAGTTACCCGCAGGGCAAACAGTATTTT.

The J gene is TRBJ1-2, the V gene TRBV5-1; 7 positions agree with TRBD1. Trimming removed 7 bases from V and 0 bases from J; junction bases left unmatched: 3. Germline values: CDR1 SGHRS, CDR2 YFSETQ. This CDR3 region has 13 residues. In nucleotides, the CDR3 is TGCGCCAGCGGACAGGTATCTAACTATGGCTACACCTTC. This gives the protein CASGQVSNYGYTF.

The chain combines TRBV5-1 with TRBJ2-2; D unclear. CDR3 length: 15 residues. V dropped 7 bases and J dropped 3 bases, with 16 bases sitting between them. The germline V gene has CDR1 SGHRS and CDR2 YFSETQ. CDR3 in DNA: TGCGCCAGCTCGGGTTCTGTGGCGGACACCGGGGAGCTGTTTTTT. Translation gives CASSGSVADTGELFF. Complete variable domain (other parts from reference TRBV5-1 and TRBJ2-2): KAGVTQTPRYLIKTRGQQVTLSCSPISGHRSVSWYQQTPGQGLQFLFEYFSETQRNKGNFPGRFSGRQFSNSRSEMNVSTLELGDSALYLCASSGSVADTGELFFGEGSRLTVL.

The V and J genes are TRBV20-1 and TRBJ2-3, with D maybe TRBD1 (6 bases). V was trimmed by 4 bases and J by 0 bases, leaving 11 bases between them. Germline values: CDR1 DFQATT, CDR2 SNEGSKA (reference sequence). The CDR3 contains 14 residues. CDR3 coding DNA: TGCAGTGCTAAGAGACAGGTTAGCACAGATACGCAGTATTTT. Translating it yields CSAKRQVSTDTQYF.

This clonotype was picked up a small number of times. The chain combines TRBV20-1 with TRBJ2-3; TRBD2 might be the D (5 bases). Trimming removed 1 base at V and 2 bases at J, with 7 bases between. The CDR3 has 13 amino acids. CDR1 is DFQATT, CDR2 SNEGSKA, per germline (reference sequence). CDR3 nucleotide sequence: TGCAGTGCTAGAGGAGGGTTCACAGATACGCAGTATTTT. Translated, it gives CSARGGFTDTQYF.

This clonotype came up a few times. This chain joins TRBV6-5 and TRBJ1-1; D is undetermined. The CDR3 loop spans 17 amino acids. Per the germline V gene, CDR1 is MNHEY and CDR2 is SVGAGI. Trimming pared 0 bases from V and 1 base from J, leaving 15 bases between. CDR3 residues: CASSYSISTWENTEAFF. The CDR3 nucleotides are TGTGCCAGCAGTTACTCGATTTCCACCTGGGAGAACACTGAAGCTTTCTTT.

This clonotype was observed many times. The rearrangement uses TRBV2 and TRBJ1-1, with 10 bases matching TRBD1. The CDR3 spans 14 residues. V was clipped by 4 bases and J by 6 bases; unmatched bases: 5. The germline gives CDR1 SNHLY, CDR2 FYNNEI. CDR3 in DNA: TGTGCCAGCAGTGGCCGGGACAGGGGCCCTGAAGCTTTCTTT. Its protein is CASSGRDRGPEAFF.

CDR3 sequence (DNA): TGCGCCAGCAGGCAGGGATCTTTTAATGAAAAACTGTTTTTT. This codes for CASRQGSFNEKLFF. The V and J genes are TRBV10-2 and TRBJ1-4, with D possibly matching TRBD1 (5 bases). The V end lost 6 bases, the J end lost 4 bases, and 12 bases lay between the germline ends. The CDR3 totals 14 residues. Germline CDR1 and CDR2: WSHSY and SAAADI.

This clonotype was seen a handful of times. The genes are TRBV27 and TRBJ2-3; TRBD2 might be the D (7 bases). This CDR3 contains 14 residues. Trimming removed 7 bases from V and 5 bases from J, with 16 bases in between. Germline lookup yields CDR1 MNHEY and CDR2 SMNVEV (reference sequence). CDR3 protein: CASNDRGGGDTQYF. The CDR3 DNA follows: TGTGCCAGCAACGACAGAGGGGGGGGAGATACGCAGTATTTT.

V usage is TRBV7-2 and J usage is TRBJ2-5; no definite D call. The CDR3 consists of 15 residues. Germline-derived CDR1 and CDR2 are SGHTA and FQGNSA. The V end lost 3 bases, the J end lost 4 bases, and 15 bases lay between the germline ends. Written as DNA, the CDR3 is TGTGCCAGCAGCTTTGATCCGCGACTTGGAGAGACCCAGTACTTC. Amino acids: CASSFDPRLGETQYF.

There are many counts of this clonotype. This CDR3 is CASSPDSGWGDTQYF. The CDR3 DNA is TGCGCCAGCAGCCCGGACAGCGGGTGGGGAGATACGCAGTATTTT. The chain uses TRBV5-1 and TRBJ2-3, with D possibly called TRBD1 or TRBD2 (6 bases each). This CDR3 is built from 15 residues. Trimming took 4 bases from V and 5 from J, leaving 17 bases between them. Germline CDR1 SGHRS, CDR2 YFSETQ.

The sample holds many counts of this clonotype. This chain links TRBV24-1 with TRBJ2-7; unclear D gene. The germline CDR1 and CDR2 sequences are KGHDR and SFDVKD. CDR3 length: 15 residues. The germline V and J ends were trimmed by 6 bases and 6 bases, with 20 bases remaining between them. CDR3 loop: CATSLEQLPIGEQYV. The CDR3 region has the DNA TGTGCCACCAGTTTAGAACAGCTCCCCATCGGCGAGCAGTACGTC.

The chain carries TRBV6-1 and TRBJ1-6; 10 positions agree with TRBD1. This CDR3 contains 14 residues. Germline V gene sequence: CDR1 MNHNS, CDR2 SASEGT. With V trimmed by 2 bases and J by 9 bases, 1 base remained unmatched. CDR3: CASSEWDRGSPLHF. The CDR3 bases are TGTGCCAGCAGTGAATGGGACAGGGGTTCACCCCTCCACTTT.

This clonotype showed up just a few times. The rearrangement uses TRBV6-6 and TRBJ1-2; possibly TRBD1 for D (5 bases). The V and J ends lost 5 bases and 5 bases respectively, with 18 bases between them. Germline-derived CDR1 and CDR2 are MNHNY and SVGAGI (reference sequence). The CDR3 loop spans 15 amino acids. The CDR3 spells CASSNPGGGDYGYTF. The CDR3 DNA sequence: TGTGCCAGCAGTAACCCCGGGGGGGGTGATTATGGCTACACCTTC.

This clonotype was recorded many times. J is TRBJ1-1 and V is TRBV12-3 or TRBV12-4; D gene uncertain. The length of the CDR3 is 14 residues. Trimming took off 6 bases at V and 4 bases at J, with 15 bases between the two ends. The CDR3 here is CASSPRTGFTEAFF. For the CDR3, the DNA is TGTGCCAGCAGCCCGCGCACGGGTTTCACTGAAGCTTTCTTT.

This clonotype occurred a few times. The gene calls are TRBV3-1 and TRBJ1-2; no reliable D call. The V end was cut by 4 bases, the J end by 5 bases, with 17 bases between. The length of the CDR3 is 15 residues. Per the germline V gene, CDR1 is LGHDT and CDR2 is YNNKEL (reference sequence). DNA for the CDR3: TGTGCCAGCAGCCGCCAATTGGACGTACTATATGGCTACACCTTC. This gives the protein CASSRQLDVLYGYTF.

This clonotype turned up a few times. The chain carries TRBV6-5 and TRBJ2-7; D is undetermined. Germline V gene data show CDR1 as MNHEY and CDR2 as SVGAGI. This CDR3 is built from 15 residues. The germline V and J ends were trimmed by 0 bases and 3 bases, with 12 bases remaining between them. CDR3 nucleotide sequence: TGTGCCAGCAGTTACTCGATGGGTAGCCTCTACGAGCAGTACTTC. Protein sequence: CASSYSMGSLYEQYF.

This clonotype was counted a few times. V gene TRBV4-2 combines with J gene TRBJ2-7, with TRBD2 matching 10 bases. Unmatched junction bases numbered 6, after V lost 2 bases and J lost 5 bases. Germline values: CDR1 LGHNA, CDR2 YNFKEQ. The CDR3 loop spans 15 amino acids. CDR3: CASSQLSGGANEQYF. In DNA form, the CDR3 reads TGTGCCAGCAGCCAATTAAGCGGGGGGGCCAACGAGCAGTACTTC.